These T cell receptor beta chains were read from a single sample in a study of control samples from healthy donors and cancer patients. The repertoire was sequenced with immunoSEQ multiplex PCR; TCRdb's copy has only in-frame clones and lacks some. This table holds 45,000 to 60,000 clones, less than 95% found once. The sample taken for sequencing was blood. The receptors shown here come from a man between 25 and 39 years old in good health. CDR3s include the opening cysteine and the closing phenylalanine or tryptophan. A D gene is named only where the DNA matches it firmly. Clone size is not always given. Where it is, it says once, few, many or a class for expanded clones.

D gene: NA; J gene: TRBJ2-5; V gene: TRBV10-3; clone size: NA; CDR3 DNA: TGTGCCATCAAGGAACCAAGCCAAGAGACCCAGTACTTC; CDR3 protein: CAIKEPSQETQYF
D gene: NA; J gene: TRBJ1-5; V gene: TRBV3-1/TRBV3-2; clone size: NA; CDR3 DNA: TGTGCCAGCAGCCGCGGAGGGGGAAGTAATCAGCCCCAGCATTTT; CDR3 protein: CASSRGGGSNQPQHF
D gene: NA; J gene: TRBJ2-2; V gene: TRBV11-3; clone size: NA; CDR3 DNA: TGTGCCAGCAGCTTAGATGGGACAACCGCCGGGGAGCTGTTTTTT; CDR3 protein: CASSLDGTTAGELFF
D gene: TRBD1; J gene: TRBJ1-5; V gene: TRBV6-2/TRBV6-3; clone size: NA; CDR3 DNA: TGTGCCAGCAGTTTAAGGACAGGATATCAGCCCCAGCATTTT; CDR3 protein: CASSLRTGYQPQHF
D gene: NA; J gene: TRBJ2-5; V gene: TRBV5-1; clone size: NA; CDR3 DNA: TGCGCCAGCAGCTTGGGGGACAACTGGGGAGAGACCCAGTACTTC; CDR3 protein: CASSLGDNWGETQYF
D gene: TRBD2; J gene: TRBJ2-1; V gene: TRBV24-1; clone size: NA; CDR3 DNA: TGTGCCACCAGTGAGCTAGCGGGAGTAAGGAATGAGCAGTTCTTC; CDR3 protein: CATSELAGVRNEQFF
D gene: NA; J gene: TRBJ1-4; V gene: TRBV20-1; clone size: NA; CDR3 DNA: TGCAGTGCTAGAGAGGAGGGAAAACTGTTTTTT; CDR3 protein: CSAREEGKLFF
D gene: NA; J gene: TRBJ1-3; V gene: TRBV30; clone size: NA; CDR3 DNA: TGTGCCTGGAGTGAGGGTAGCTCTGGAAACACCATATATTTT; CDR3 protein: CAWSEGSSGNTIYF
D gene: NA; J gene: TRBJ2-4; V gene: TRBV7-9; clone size: once; CDR3 DNA: TGTGCCAGCAGCACTCCCCGTGCCGGACACGGGGTGCCAAACATTCAGTACTTC; CDR3 protein: CASSTPRAGHGVPNIQYF
D gene: NA; J gene: TRBJ2-1; V gene: TRBV3-1/TRBV3-2; clone size: NA; CDR3 DNA: TGTGCCAGCAGCCAAGTATTAGCGTCGAATGAGCAGTTCTTC; CDR3 protein: CASSQVLASNEQFF
D gene: NA; J gene: TRBJ1-4; V gene: TRBV6-5; clone size: NA; CDR3 DNA: TGTGCCAGCAACGGTTTAGATGAAAAACTGTTTTTT; CDR3 protein: CASNGLDEKLFF
D gene: NA; J gene: TRBJ1-2; V gene: TRBV11-2; clone size: NA; CDR3 DNA: TGTGCCAGCAGCTTCGAGGGGGACGGCTACACCTTC; CDR3 protein: CASSFEGDGYTF
D gene: NA; J gene: TRBJ1-2; V gene: TRBV7-9; clone size: NA; CDR3 DNA: TGTGCCAGCAGCCAGCGGGATAACTATGGCTACACCTTC; CDR3 protein: CASSQRDNYGYTF
D gene: TRBD1; J gene: TRBJ2-7; V gene: TRBV9; clone size: NA; CDR3 DNA: TGTGCCAGCAGCGTAGAAGGACAGGGTAACGAGCAGTACTTC; CDR3 protein: CASSVEGQGNEQYF
D gene: NA; J gene: TRBJ2-2; V gene: TRBV14; clone size: NA; CDR3 DNA: TGTGCCAGCAGCCAAGATCTCGGGTACACCGGGGAGCTGTTTTTT; CDR3 protein: CASSQDLGYTGELFF
D gene: NA; J gene: TRBJ2-2; V gene: TRBV4-2; clone size: NA; CDR3 DNA: TGTGCCAGCAGCCAAGTCATTAGCGGAGACGCGAACACCGGGGAGCTGTTTTTT; CDR3 protein: CASSQVISGDANTGELFF
D gene: TRBD2; J gene: TRBJ2-7; V gene: TRBV27; clone size: NA; CDR3 DNA: TGTGCCACCCGGGCGGGAGGATACGAGCAGTACTTC; CDR3 protein: CATRAGGYEQYF
D gene: NA; J gene: TRBJ1-4; V gene: TRBV7-2; clone size: NA; CDR3 DNA: TGTGCCAGCAGCAGAGGAGACAGGAGGAATGAAAAACTGTTTTTT; CDR3 protein: CASSRGDRRNEKLFF
D gene: TRBD1; J gene: TRBJ1-2; V gene: TRBV7-2; clone size: NA; CDR3 DNA: TGTGCCAGCAGCTTAGTCGGGACAGATAACTATGGCTACACCTTC; CDR3 protein: CASSLVGTDNYGYTF
D gene: NA; J gene: TRBJ2-2; V gene: TRBV6-1; clone size: NA; CDR3 DNA: TGTGCCAGCAGTGAACGCAGGGCGAACACCGGGGAGCTGTTTTTT; CDR3 protein: CASSERRANTGELFF
D gene: TRBD1; J gene: TRBJ1-5; V gene: TRBV7-9; clone size: NA; CDR3 DNA: TGTGCCAGTAGCGACAGGGGAGGGAATCAGCCCCAGCATTTT; CDR3 protein: CASSDRGGNQPQHF
D gene: TRBD2; J gene: TRBJ2-1; V gene: TRBV5-1; clone size: once; CDR3 DNA: TGCGCCAGCAGCTTGGGGACTAGCGGCAGCAATGAGCAGTTCTTC; CDR3 protein: CASSLGTSGSNEQFF
D gene: NA; J gene: TRBJ1-2; V gene: TRBV30; clone size: NA; CDR3 DNA: TGTGCCTGGAGCCCTGGTCCGGGGGGCTACACCTTC; CDR3 protein: CAWSPGPGGYTF
D gene: NA; J gene: TRBJ2-2; V gene: TRBV30; clone size: once; CDR3 DNA: TGTGCCTGGAAAGGGCGGTTGAACACCGGGGAGCTGTTTTTT; CDR3 protein: CAWKGRLNTGELFF
D gene: TRBD1; J gene: TRBJ2-3; V gene: TRBV6-5; clone size: NA; CDR3 DNA: TGTGCCAGCAGTTACCGGGACAGCCGCACAGATACGCAGTATTTT; CDR3 protein: CASSYRDSRTDTQYF
D gene: TRBD1; J gene: TRBJ1-2; V gene: TRBV18; clone size: NA; CDR3 DNA: TGTGCCAGCTCACCTGAGACAGGGATCGGCTATGGCTACACCTTC; CDR3 protein: CASSPETGIGYGYTF
D gene: NA; J gene: TRBJ1-1; V gene: TRBV7-9; clone size: NA; CDR3 DNA: TGTGCCATCACCCCTCGTCCCGACCATAACACTGAAGCTTTCTTT; CDR3 protein: CAITPRPDHNTEAFF
D gene: NA; J gene: TRBJ2-1; V gene: TRBV7-2; clone size: once; CDR3 DNA: TGTGCCAGCAGCTTAGGGGGACTCGCTCGGAATGAGCAGTTCTTC; CDR3 protein: CASSLGGLARNEQFF
D gene: TRBD2; J gene: TRBJ2-5; V gene: TRBV27; clone size: NA; CDR3 DNA: TGTGCCAGCAGTTTATCCGGTCTAGCGGGGGTCCCAGTCCAAGAGACCCAGTACTTC; CDR3 protein: CASSLSGLAGVPVQETQYF
D gene: NA; J gene: TRBJ1-1; V gene: TRBV5-5; clone size: NA; CDR3 DNA: TGTGCCAGCAGCTTGGGGTTAGGGACTGAAGCTTTCTTT; CDR3 protein: CASSLGLGTEAFF
D gene: TRBD1; J gene: TRBJ1-5; V gene: TRBV7-9; clone size: once; CDR3 DNA: TGTGCCAGCAGCCAGACAGGGCAAGGCAATCAGCCCCAGCATTTT; CDR3 protein: CASSQTGQGNQPQHF
D gene: NA; J gene: TRBJ1-3; V gene: TRBV19; clone size: once; CDR3 DNA: TGTGCCAGTAAGGACATCTCTGGAAACACCATATATTTT; CDR3 protein: CASKDISGNTIYF
D gene: NA; J gene: TRBJ2-7; V gene: TRBV27; clone size: NA; CDR3 DNA: TGTGCCAGCAGTTTATTAATCGTCAGGGCGAAAAACGAGCAGTACTTC; CDR3 protein: CASSLLIVRAKNEQYF
D gene: NA; J gene: TRBJ1-2; V gene: TRBV14; clone size: NA; CDR3 DNA: TGTGCCAGCAGCCAAGAAGATCGGGGATACCGCTATGGCTACACCTTC; CDR3 protein: CASSQEDRGYRYGYTF
D gene: NA; J gene: TRBJ1-4; V gene: TRBV2; clone size: NA; CDR3 DNA: TGTGCCAGCAGCGTAGGGACCGGTGAAAAACTGTTTTTT; CDR3 protein: CASSVGTGEKLFF
D gene: NA; J gene: TRBJ1-1; V gene: TRBV27; clone size: NA; CDR3 DNA: TGTGCCAGCCGGCGGTGGAACACTGAAGCTTTCTTT; CDR3 protein: CASRRWNTEAFF
D gene: NA; J gene: TRBJ2-3; V gene: TRBV7-9; clone size: once; CDR3 DNA: TGTGCCAGCAGCTTGACTAGTGGCGCAGATACGCAGTATTTT; CDR3 protein: CASSLTSGADTQYF
D gene: NA; J gene: TRBJ2-3; V gene: TRBV12-5; clone size: NA; CDR3 DNA: TGTGCTAGTGATTTGGGGAGTTCGGGGGCAGATACGCAGTATTTT; CDR3 protein: CASDLGSSGADTQYF
D gene: NA; J gene: TRBJ2-5; V gene: TRBV5-1; clone size: few; CDR3 DNA: TGCGCCAGCAGCTTGGTGGGGTTGGGGGAGACCCAGTACTTC; CDR3 protein: CASSLVGLGETQYF
D gene: TRBD1; J gene: TRBJ1-2; V gene: TRBV10-3; clone size: once; CDR3 DNA: TGTGCCATTAACAGGGGGCCTAACTATGGCTACACCTTC; CDR3 protein: CAINRGPNYGYTF